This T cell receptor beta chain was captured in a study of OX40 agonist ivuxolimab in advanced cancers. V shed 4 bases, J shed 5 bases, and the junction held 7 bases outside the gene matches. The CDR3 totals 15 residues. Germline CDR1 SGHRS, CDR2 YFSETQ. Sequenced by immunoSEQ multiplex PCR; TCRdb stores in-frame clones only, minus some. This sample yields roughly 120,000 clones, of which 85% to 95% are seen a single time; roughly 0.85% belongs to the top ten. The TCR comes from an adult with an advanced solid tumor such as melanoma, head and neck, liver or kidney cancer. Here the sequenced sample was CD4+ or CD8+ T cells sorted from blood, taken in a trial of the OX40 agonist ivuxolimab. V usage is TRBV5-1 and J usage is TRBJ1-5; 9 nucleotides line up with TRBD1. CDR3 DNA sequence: TGCGCCAGCAGCGCGGGACAGGGTCGAGATCAGCCCCAGCATTTT. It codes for CASSAGQGRDQPQHF. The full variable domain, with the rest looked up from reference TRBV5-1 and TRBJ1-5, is KAGVTQTPRYLIKTRGQQVTLSCSPISGHRSVSWYQQTPGQGLQFLFEYFSETQRNKGNFPGRFSGRQFSNSRSEMNVSTLELGDSALYLCASSAGQGRDQPQHFGDGTRLSIL.